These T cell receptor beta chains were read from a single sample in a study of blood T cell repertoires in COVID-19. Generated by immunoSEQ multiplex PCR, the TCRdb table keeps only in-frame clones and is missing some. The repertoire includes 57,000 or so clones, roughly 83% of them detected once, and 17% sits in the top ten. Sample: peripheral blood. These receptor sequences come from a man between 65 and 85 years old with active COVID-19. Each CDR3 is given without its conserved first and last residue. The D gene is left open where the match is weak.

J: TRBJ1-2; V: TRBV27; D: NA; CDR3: ASSRRMGSTYGYT
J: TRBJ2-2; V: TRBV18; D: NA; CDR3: ASSPTTGTGELF
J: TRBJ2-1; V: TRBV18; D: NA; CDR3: ASSPGGTRDEQF
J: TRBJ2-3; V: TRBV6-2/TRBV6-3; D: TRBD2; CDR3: ASSYWRESADTQY
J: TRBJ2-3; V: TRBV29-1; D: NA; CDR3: SVGPGEDTQY
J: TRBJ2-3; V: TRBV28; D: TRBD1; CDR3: ASSFPTGGSGTQY
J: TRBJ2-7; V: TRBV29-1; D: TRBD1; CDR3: SVEGDRVYEQY
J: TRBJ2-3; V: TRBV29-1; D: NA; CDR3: SVEVRGDTQY
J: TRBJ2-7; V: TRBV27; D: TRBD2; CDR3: ASSRDHGGASGNYEQY
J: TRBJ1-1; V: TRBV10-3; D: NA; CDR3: AISDPQVGGYEAF
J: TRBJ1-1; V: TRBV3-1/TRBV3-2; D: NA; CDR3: ASSQDRGNTEAF
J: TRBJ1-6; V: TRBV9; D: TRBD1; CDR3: ASSAGQGDNSPLH
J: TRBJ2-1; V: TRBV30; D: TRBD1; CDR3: AWIKGTGSSYNEQF
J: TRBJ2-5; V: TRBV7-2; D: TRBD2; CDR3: ASTPTGGVQETQY
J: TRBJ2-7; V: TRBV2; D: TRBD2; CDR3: ARQGLAGASEQY
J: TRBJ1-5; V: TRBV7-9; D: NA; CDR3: ASSQETQGSGNNQPQH
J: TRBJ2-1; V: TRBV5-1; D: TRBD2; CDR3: ASSMGLDRLHSEQF
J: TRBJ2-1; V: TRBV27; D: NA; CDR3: ASRPDRGHNEQF
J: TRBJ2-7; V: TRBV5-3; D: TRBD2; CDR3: ARSLPGLARISYEQY
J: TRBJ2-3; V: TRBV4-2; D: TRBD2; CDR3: ASSQTSYGPDTQY
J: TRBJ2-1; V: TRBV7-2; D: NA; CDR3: ASSSRPEGEQF
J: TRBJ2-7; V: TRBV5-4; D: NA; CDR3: ASWSRDLEYEQY
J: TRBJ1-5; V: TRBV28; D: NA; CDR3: ASSPTTSTQPQH
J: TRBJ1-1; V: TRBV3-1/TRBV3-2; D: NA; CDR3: ASSPRGYTEAF
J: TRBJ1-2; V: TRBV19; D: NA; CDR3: ASSSQGWDYGYT
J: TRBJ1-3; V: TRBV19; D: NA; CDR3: ASSISSGSRTSGNTIY
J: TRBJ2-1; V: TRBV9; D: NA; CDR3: ASSTRSGHNEQF
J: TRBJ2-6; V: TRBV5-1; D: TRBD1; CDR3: ASSQGTGTPGANVLT
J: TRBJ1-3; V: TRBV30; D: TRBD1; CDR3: AWMTGGDTIY
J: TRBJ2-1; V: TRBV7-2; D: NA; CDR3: ASSPMSSYNEQF
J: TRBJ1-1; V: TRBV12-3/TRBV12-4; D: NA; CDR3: ASSFNPVAEAF
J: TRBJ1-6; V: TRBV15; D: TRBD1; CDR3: ATSRGTGGSYNSPLH
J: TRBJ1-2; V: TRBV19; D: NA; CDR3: ASTVTATYGYT
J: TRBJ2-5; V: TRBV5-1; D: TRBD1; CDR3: ASSMGQGETQY
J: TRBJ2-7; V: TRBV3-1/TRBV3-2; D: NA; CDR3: ASSQATGASYEQY
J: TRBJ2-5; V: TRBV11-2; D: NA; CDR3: ASSYIGGRWVETQY
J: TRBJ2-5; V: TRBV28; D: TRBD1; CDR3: ASSPSGTGGRETQY
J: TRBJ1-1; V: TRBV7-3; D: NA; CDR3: ASSPDRGFGEAF
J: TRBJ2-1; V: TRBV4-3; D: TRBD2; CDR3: ASSQDRSSGDNEQF
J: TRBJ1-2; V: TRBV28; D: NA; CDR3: ASSFGVDGYT
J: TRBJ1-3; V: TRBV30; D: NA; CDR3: AWGGAGSGNTIY
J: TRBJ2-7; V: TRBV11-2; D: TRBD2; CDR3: ASSPRPGLAAYEQY
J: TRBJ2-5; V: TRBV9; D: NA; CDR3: ASSVDPGRETQY
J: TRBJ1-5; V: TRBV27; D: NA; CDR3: ASSLSRGSQPQH
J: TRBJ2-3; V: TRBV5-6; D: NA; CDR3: ASSLERRGDTQY
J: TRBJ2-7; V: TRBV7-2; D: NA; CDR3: ASSFRARAAYEQY
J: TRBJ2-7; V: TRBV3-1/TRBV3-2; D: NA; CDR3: ASSRAGGIEQY
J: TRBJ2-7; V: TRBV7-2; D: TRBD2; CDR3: ASSLSRTSGYEQY
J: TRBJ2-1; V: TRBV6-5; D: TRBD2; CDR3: ASSYRAGAPYNEQF
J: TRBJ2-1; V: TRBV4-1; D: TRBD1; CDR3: ASSQDLGQGVREQF
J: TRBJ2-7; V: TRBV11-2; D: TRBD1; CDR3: ASSAGTVYEQY
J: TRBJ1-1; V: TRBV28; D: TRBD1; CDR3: ASRDITGGNTEAF
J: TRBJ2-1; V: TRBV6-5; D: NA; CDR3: ASSTPYNEQF
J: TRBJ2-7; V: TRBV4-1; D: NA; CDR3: ASSQVGQGGYEQY
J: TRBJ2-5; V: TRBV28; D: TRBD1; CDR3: ASSSNRGETQY
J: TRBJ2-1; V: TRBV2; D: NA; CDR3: ASRGTTAGEQF
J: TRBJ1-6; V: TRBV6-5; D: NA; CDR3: ASSYSGGYYNSPLH
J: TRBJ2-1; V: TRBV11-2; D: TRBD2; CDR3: ASSLAGGLYNEQF